The clone carrying this T cell receptor (beta chain) was seen a single time. The source of the sample is a study of blood T cell repertoires in COVID-19. Trimming took 0 bases from V and 3 from J, leaving 5 bases between them. The length of the CDR3 is 13 residues. Looked up from germline, CDR1 is SNHLY and CDR2 is FYNNEI. Authors' data handling: The assay estimated nucleated cells by amplifying reference gene primers. Method: immunoSEQ multiplex PCR; TCRdb's copy keeps in-frame clones and lacks some. V and J calls and clone size are as listed in that table; D and trimming were resolved from the DNA. The sample has around 15,000 clones; roughly 89% are singletons.

Sequences were obtained from peripheral blood. V and J are TRBV2 and TRBJ1-1; D is ambiguous. The clonotype comes from a man in his sixties with acute or convalescent COVID-19. This CDR3 is CASSEARDTEAFF. The CDR3 DNA reads TGTGCCAGCAGTGAAGCCCGGGACACTGAAGCTTTCTTT.